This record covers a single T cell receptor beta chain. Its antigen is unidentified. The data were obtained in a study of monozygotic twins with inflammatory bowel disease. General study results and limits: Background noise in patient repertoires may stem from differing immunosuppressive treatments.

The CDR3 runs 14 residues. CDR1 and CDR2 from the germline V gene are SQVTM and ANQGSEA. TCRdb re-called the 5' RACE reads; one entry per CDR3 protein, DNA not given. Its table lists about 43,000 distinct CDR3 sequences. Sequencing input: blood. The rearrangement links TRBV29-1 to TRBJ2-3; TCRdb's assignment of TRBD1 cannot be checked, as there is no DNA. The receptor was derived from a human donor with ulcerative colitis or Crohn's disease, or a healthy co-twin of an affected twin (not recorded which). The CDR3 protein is CSVGMDSRADTQYF.